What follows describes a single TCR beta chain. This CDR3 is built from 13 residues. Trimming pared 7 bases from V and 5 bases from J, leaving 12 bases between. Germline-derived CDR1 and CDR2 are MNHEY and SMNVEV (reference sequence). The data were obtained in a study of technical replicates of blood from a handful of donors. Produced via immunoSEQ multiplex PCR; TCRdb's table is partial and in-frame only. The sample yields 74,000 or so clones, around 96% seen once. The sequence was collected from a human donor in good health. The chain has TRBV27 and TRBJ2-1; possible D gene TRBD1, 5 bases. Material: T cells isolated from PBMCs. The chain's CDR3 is CASTKRGNNEQFF. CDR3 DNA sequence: TGTGCCAGCACCAAAAGGGGAAACAATGAGCAGTTCTTC.